This T cell receptor beta chain was retrieved from a study of blood T cell repertoires in COVID-19. Authors' analysis steps: Reference gene primer amplification gave estimated nucleated cell counts. The method was immunoSEQ multiplex PCR; TCRdb's version includes in-frame clones alone and lacks a portion of them. V and J calls and clone size are given by that table; D and trimming were obtained from the DNA. The data show about 130,000 clones, with about four fifths seen just once and 12% held by the top ten. This CDR3 region has 14 residues. Germline V gives CDR1 GTSNPN, CDR2 SVGIG (reference sequence). V dropped 2 bases and J dropped 1 base, with 11 bases sitting between them.

This TCR was sampled from an older woman with acute or convalescent COVID-19. The sequencing sample was made of peripheral blood. This chain joins TRBV30 and TRBJ1-2, with D hard to call. The CDR3 region has the DNA TGTGCCTGGAGTCAAATACCTATTAACTATGGCTACACCTTC. Translating gives CAWSQIPINYGYTF.